A selection of T cell receptor beta chains follows, all from one sample in a study of Graves' ophthalmopathy and Graves' hyperthyroidism. A single record per CDR3 protein comes from TCRdb applying MiXCR to the multiplex PCR reads. The sample carries approximately 640,000 distinct CDR3 sequences, about 38% recorded once. The sequenced sample was peripheral blood. The origin of the receptors is an adult man with Graves' ophthalmopathy. CDR3s include the opening cysteine and the closing phenylalanine or tryptophan. A D gene is named only where the DNA matches it firmly. Where a row states a size, it is once, few, many or the class of an expanded clone; other rows omit it.

j_call | clone_size | v_call | d_call | cdr3_aa | cdr3_nt
TRBJ2-2 | many | TRBV7-2 | TRBD1 | CASARDRVGDGELFF | TGTGCATCTGCCCGGGACAGGGTAGGGGACGGGGAGCTGTTTTTT
TRBJ2-7 | NA | TRBV9 | TRBD1 | CASSATGRADTQYF | TGTGCCAGCAGCGCGACAGGGCGGGCAGATACGCAGTACTTC
TRBJ1-1 | many | TRBV7-2 | NA | CASRQWWDPTPYTEAFF | TGTGCCAGCAGACAATGGTGGGATCCGACACCTTACACTGAAGCTTTCTTT
TRBJ1-2 | NA | TRBV6-2/TRBV6-3 | NA | CASSITGIGNGYTF | TGTGCCAGCAGCATAACAGGGATAGGGAATGGCTACACCTTC
TRBJ1-2 | many | TRBV27 | TRBD1 | CASSSGQAVYGYTF | TGTGCCAGCAGCTCCGGACAGGCAGTCTATGGCTACACCTTC
TRBJ2-5 | many | TRBV7-8 | NA | CASSSPAGETQYF | TGTGCCAGCAGCTCCCCGGCGGGGGAGACCCAGTACTTC
TRBJ1-6 | few | TRBV6-5 | NA | CASSERRTYYSPLHF | TGTGCCAGCAGTGAAAGGAGGACTTATTATTCACCCCTCCACTTT
TRBJ2-3 | NA | TRBV5-1 | NA | CASSLYTTDTQYF | TGCGCCAGCAGCCTCTACACCACAGATACGCAGTATTTT
TRBJ1-2 | NA | TRBV29-1 | NA | CSVGGEGYTF | TGCAGCGTTGGTGGTGAGGGCTACACCTTC
TRBJ1-1 | many | TRBV12-3/TRBV12-4 | NA | CASSLQGSGTEAFF | TGTGCCAGTAGCTTACAGGGTTCGGGAACTGAAGCTTTCTTT
TRBJ1-5 | NA | TRBV2 | TRBD1 | CASSGADRAGNQPQHF | TGTGCCAGCAGTGGAGCGGACAGGGCGGGCAATCAGCCCCAGCATTTT
TRBJ2-2 | NA | TRBV28 | TRBD2 | CATNGGGGRNTGELFF | TGTGCCACCAACGGAGGCGGGGGGCGTAACACCGGGGAGCTGTTTTTT
TRBJ2-2 | few | TRBV19 | NA | CASSISRSNTGELFF | TGTGCCAGTAGTATAAGCAGGAGCAACACCGGGGAGCTGTTTTTT
TRBJ2-7 | NA | TRBV20-1 | TRBD2 | CSAREGGGAYEQYF | TGCAGTGCACGGGAGGGGGGCGGGGCCTACGAGCAGTACTTC
TRBJ1-6 | many | TRBV20-1 | NA | CSATRTFNSPLHF | TGCAGTGCAACGAGAACGTTTAATTCACCCCTCCACTTT
TRBJ2-5 | NA | TRBV30 | TRBD1 | CAWRTGGGETQYF | TGTGCCTGGAGGACAGGGGGTGGGGAGACCCAGTACTTC
TRBJ1-4 | once | TRBV10-3 | TRBD1 | CATWTGDSEEKLFF | TGTGCCACCTGGACAGGGGATTCTGAGGAGAAACTGTTTTTT
TRBJ1-1 | NA | TRBV20-1 | NA | CSARAPRGGTEAFF | TGCAGTGCTAGAGCCCCGAGAGGGGGCACTGAAGCTTTCTTT
TRBJ1-3 | NA | TRBV12-3/TRBV12-4 | NA | CASTPEGSSGNTIYF | TGTGCCAGCACCCCCGAGGGCAGCTCTGGAAACACCATATATTTT
TRBJ1-2 | many | TRBV6-5 | NA | CASLGAGYYGYTF | TGTGCCAGCTTGGGAGCCGGGTACTATGGCTACACCTTC
TRBJ1-1 | few | TRBV20-1 | NA | CSAKRGAGFEAFF | TGCAGTGCTAAGAGGGGGGCCGGATTTGAAGCTTTCTTT
TRBJ1-6 | many | TRBV10-3 | NA | CAISENRNSPLHF | TGTGCCATCAGTGAAAACAGGAATTCACCCCTCCACTTT
TRBJ1-6 | many | TRBV6-5 | TRBD1 | CASSRRTGDNSPLHF | TGTGCCAGCAGCCGCCGGACAGGGGATAATTCACCCCTCCACTTT
TRBJ2-5 | many | TRBV24-1 | NA | CATSDSRGGSWETQYF | TGTGCCACCAGTGATTCCCGTGGGGGGAGCTGGGAGACCCAGTACTTC
TRBJ1-1 | many | TRBV19 | NA | CASSMGGGRTEAFF | TGTGCCAGTAGTATGGGGGGCGGTAGGACTGAAGCTTTCTTT